The rows below give T cell receptor beta chains drawn from one sample of a study of breast tumors, draining lymph nodes, adjacent tissues. TCRdb re-called the multiplex PCR reads with MiXCR, one entry per CDR3 protein. The table has 20,000 to 25,000 distinct CDR3 sequences, around 41% seen once. Sequenced input: breast tumor tissue. These receptors were obtained from a female donor with breast cancer. Some clones in this sample may be carry-over from other donors' samples. The CDR3 runs from the conserved cysteine through the conserved F or W. The D gene is left open where the match is weak. Not every row has a clone size; where given, it reads once, few, many or a size class.

j_call	clone_size	v_call	d_call	cdr3_aa	cdr3_nt
TRBJ1-6	few	TRBV7-9	-	CASSLPGGYNSPLHF	TGTGCCAGCAGCTTACCGGGGGGCTATAATTCACCCCTCCACTTT
TRBJ2-5	many	TRBV5-6	-	CASSTSGTRRETQYF	TGTGCCAGCAGCACATCCGGGACACGGAGAGAGACCCAGTACTTC
TRBJ1-5	-	TRBV5-6	-	CASSLALDRGDQPQHF	TGTGCCAGCAGCTTGGCTTTAGATAGGGGGGATCAGCCCCAGCATTTT
TRBJ1-3	many	TRBV7-2	-	CASSLAGRTVGNTIYF	TGTGCCAGCAGCTTAGCGGGACGGACCGTAGGAAACACCATATATTTT
TRBJ1-6	large	TRBV7-9	-	CASSPETENSPLHF	TGTGCCAGCAGCCCCGAGACGGAGAATTCACCCCTCCACTTT
TRBJ2-5	medium-sized	TRBV7-3	-	CASSLTGAGRQETQYF	TGTGCCAGCAGCTTAACGGGTGCGGGGCGCCAAGAGACCCAGTACTTC
TRBJ2-5	-	TRBV20-1	TRBD1	CSALARDSRTQETQYF	TGCAGTGCCCTAGCCCGGGACAGTCGCACCCAAGAGACCCAGTACTTC
TRBJ1-1	-	TRBV30	-	CAWSRVMNTEAFF	TGTGCCTGGAGCAGGGTTATGAACACTGAAGCTTTCTTT
TRBJ2-7	many	TRBV5-1	TRBD1	CASSLNRDSTYEQYF	TGCGCCAGCAGCTTGAACCGGGACAGCACCTACGAGCAGTACTTC
TRBJ1-2	many	TRBV7-2	TRBD1	CASSRMPGTGEGYPF	TGTGCCAGCAGTCGAATGCCGGGGACAGGGGAAGGCTACCCCTTC
TRBJ2-7	many	TRBV7-9	TRBD1	CASSSGTGTLFGQYF	TGTGCCAGCAGCTCCGGGACAGGGACGTTGTTTGGGCAGTACTTC
TRBJ2-7	many	TRBV20-1	TRBD1	CSAARGNNYEQYF	TGCAGTGCCGCCAGGGGGAACAACTACGAGCAGTACTTC
TRBJ2-1	many	TRBV9	-	CASSPYLASGEQFF	TGTGCCAGCAGCCCCTATCTAGCGTCCGGTGAGCAGTTCTTC
TRBJ2-1	many	TRBV12-3/TRBV12-4	-	CASSFRLSEQFF	TGTGCCAGCAGTTTTAGGTTGAGTGAGCAGTTCTTC
TRBJ2-5	many	TRBV18	-	CASSPRGGETQYF	TGTGCCAGCTCACCCCGGGGAGGAGAGACCCAGTACTTC
TRBJ1-2	few	TRBV19	-	CASSIDLGVSYGYTF	TGTGCCAGTAGTATAGATCTTGGGGTCTCTTATGGCTACACCTTC
TRBJ2-7	-	TRBV7-9	-	CASSRAELPYEQYF	TGTGCCAGCAGCCGAGCGGAGCTCCCGTACGAGCAGTACTTC
TRBJ2-7	medium-sized	TRBV5-1	TRBD2	CASRYRGGSYEQYF	TGCGCCAGCCGTTATCGGGGGGGCTCCTACGAGCAGTACTTC
TRBJ1-6	medium-sized	TRBV7-3	TRBD1	CASSSDRKGSPLHF	TGTGCCAGCAGTTCGGACAGGAAAGGGTCACCCCTCCACTTT
TRBJ2-1	once	TRBV6-2/TRBV6-3	-	CASSYFFGGVTGNEQFF	TGTGCCAGCAGTTACTTTTTTGGGGGAGTGACGGGGAATGAGCAGTTCTTC